This T cell receptor (beta chain) was retrieved from a study of Ad26.COV2.S vaccination and SARS-CoV-2 variants. With respect to this clone: Its antigen is not identified. This same CDR3 is encoded by further DNA sequences in the sample.

Notes on the study in general: Vaccinees displayed broader spike-specific TCR repertoires than placebo recipients. Vaccinees and placebo recipients showed similar non-spike TCR breadth.

CDR1 KGHDR and CDR2 SFDVKD come from the germline V gene. The CDR3 runs 13 residues. With 4 bases removed from V and 1 base from J, the gap between germline ends came to 5 bases. Sequencing used immunoSEQ multiplex PCR; TCRdb keeps in-frame clones, though not all of them. Found here are under 550,000 clones, over 75% of them singletons; the top ten hold around 3.6%. The treatment: some 19 received Ad26.COV2.S at low or high dose, single or two shots; about 5 received placebo; per-sample allocation not given. Collection of the samples took place on day 63 after the first injection of vaccine or placebo. An Ad26 vector carrying the Wuhan-strain SARS-CoV-2 spike served as the vaccine.

The specimen comprised peripheral blood, sampled in a trial of Ad26.COV2.S vaccine versus placebo. The receptor was derived from a person between 18 and 59 years old who received the Ad26.COV2.S COVID-19 vaccine or a placebo. This chain links TRBV24-1 with TRBJ2-3; D is undetermined. In DNA, the CDR3 is TGTGCCACCAGTGACGGAGGCACAGATACGCAGTATTTT. Protein sequence: CATSDGGTDTQYF.